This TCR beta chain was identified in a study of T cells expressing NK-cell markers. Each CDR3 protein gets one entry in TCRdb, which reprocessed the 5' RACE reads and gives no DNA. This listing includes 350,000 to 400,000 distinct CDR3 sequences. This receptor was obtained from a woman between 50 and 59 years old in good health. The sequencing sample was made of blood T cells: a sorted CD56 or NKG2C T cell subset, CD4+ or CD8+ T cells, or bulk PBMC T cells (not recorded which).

This chain's CDR3 is CASSQGAPSSGANVLTF. The rearrangement links TRBV4-2 to TRBJ2-6. CDR3 size: 17 residues. The V gene's germline CDR1 is LGHNA and CDR2 YNFKEQ.